Following are 15 T cell receptor beta chains from one sample sequenced in a study of T cell repertoires in cytomegalovirus infection. Via MiXCR, TCRdb re-called the reads, giving one row per CDR3 protein. The sample contains a few hundred thousand distinct CDR3 sequences, around 15% of which appear only once. Material for sequencing was PBMCs. The receptors were gathered from a human donor in good health (CMV status not recorded). Some clones in this sample may be carry-over from other donors' samples.

This clonotype has at least ten counts. DNA of the CDR3: TGTGCCAGTAGTTTGGGACAGGCGGCCTCTGGGGCCAACGTCCTGACTTTC. Protein sequence: CASSLGQAASGANVLTF. The V gene is TRBV19, the J gene TRBJ2-6, with 8 bases that match TRBD1. Germline lookup yields CDR1 LNHDA and CDR2 SQIVND (reference sequence). This CDR3 contains 17 residues. V lost 5 bases and J lost 0; bases outside the gene matches: 6.

The chain carries TRBV13 and TRBJ1-2; the D is unclear. V was pared by 5 bases and J by 7 bases, with 26 bases between. This CDR3 spans 17 amino acids. CDR1 and CDR2 (germline): PRHDT, FYEKMQ (reference sequence). The CDR3 is CASSPKVLGGAVGGYTF. The DNA of the CDR3 is TGTGCCAGCAGCCCCAAGGTTTTGGGCGGAGCGGTTGGTGGCTACACCTTC.

This clonotype was observed many times. V gene TRBV7-2 combines with J gene TRBJ2-3; possibly TRBD2 for D (5 bases). The germline CDR1 and CDR2 sequences are SGHTA and FQGNSA. This CDR3 comprises 18 residues. V lost 4 bases to trimming and J lost 0 bases, with 20 bases between them. The CDR3 nucleotides are TGTGCCAGCAGCTCCCGATCCCTGGCGGGCTCTAGCACAGATACGCAGTATTTT. Translated: CASSSRSLAGSSTDTQYF.

This clonotype was counted only a few times. The CDR3 spells CASSPRIGGNIQYF. In DNA, the CDR3 is TGTGCCAGCTCACCACGGATAGGGGGAAACATTCAGTACTTC. J is TRBJ2-4 and V is TRBV18; D may be TRBD1 (6 bases). CDR3 length: 14 residues. Germline values: CDR1 KGHSH, CDR2 LQKENI. V lost 1 base to trimming and J lost 6 bases, with 10 bases between them.

Notes on this clonotype: Just one base apart from a much larger clone, this may be a read error. This chain uses TRBV7-2 with TRBJ2-2, with 7 bases aligning to TRBD1. CDR1 and CDR2 from the germline V gene are SGHTA and FQGNSA. The V and J ends lost 1 base and 4 bases, in that order; junction bases with no gene match: 9. This CDR3 spans 17 amino acids. CDR3 in amino acids: CASSLEGQRLFTGELFF. The CDR3 nucleotides read TGTGCCAGCAGCTTAGAGGGACAGAGACTTTTCACCGGGGAGCTGTTTTTT.

On this clonotype: One end of the junction is discordant with germline, which a read error may explain. The chain employs TRBV11-1 and TRBJ1-1, with D hard to call. This CDR3 contains 14 residues. Per the germline V gene, CDR1 is SGHAT and CDR2 is FQDESV (reference sequence). The CDR3 loop is CAGSLGPANTEAFF. For the CDR3, the DNA is TGTGCCGGCAGCTTAGGACCGGCGAACACTGAAGCTTTCTTT.

The V and J genes are TRBV4-1 and TRBJ2-1, with 9 bases matching TRBD1. Trimming removed 4 bases from V and 1 base from J; junction bases left unmatched: 11. CDR3 length: 18 amino acids. Germline values: CDR1 MGHRA, CDR2 YSYEKL. The CDR3 nucleotides read TGCGCCAGCAGCCGGGGGGCCACCGGGACAGGGTCCTACAATGAGCAGTTCTTC. As protein: CASSRGATGTGSYNEQFF.

The gene calls are TRBV29-1 and TRBJ1-2, with 9 bases identical to TRBD1. The trim removed 7 bases at V and 4 bases at J, leaving 16 bases unmatched. This CDR3 region has 16 residues. The germline V gene has CDR1 SQVTM and CDR2 ANQGSEA. The CDR3 protein is CSAPIGTGINLYGYTF. The CDR3 DNA follows: TGCAGCGCTCCAATTGGGACAGGGATTAATCTCTATGGCTACACCTTC.

This clonotype was observed at least ten times. The chain has TRBV7-2 and TRBJ1-5; 7 nucleotides match TRBD1. Germline CDR1 is SGHTA and CDR2 is FQGNSA. The V segment lost 0 bases and the J segment 4 bases; nucleotides outside the gene matches: 3. This CDR3 is 15 amino acids long. This CDR3 reads CASSLAAGGNQPQHF. The CDR3 DNA follows: TGTGCCAGCAGCTTAGCGGCAGGGGGGAATCAGCCCCAGCATTTT.

Concerning this clonotype: A read error is possible here, since a much larger clone lies one base away. CDR3 nucleotides: TGTGCCAGAAGCCCAAGAGGGGGGGCCTACGAGCAGTACTTC. Its protein is CARSPRGGAYEQYF. V is TRBV11-2 and J is TRBJ2-7; D perhaps matches TRBD2 (7 bases). Deletions cut 9 bases from V and 2 bases from J, with 17 bases between. The CDR3 contains 14 residues. From germline, CDR1 is SGHAT and CDR2 FQNNGV. Full variable domain (outside the CDR3, taken from reference TRBV11-2 and TRBJ2-7): EAGVAQSPRYKIIEKRQSVAFWCNPISGHATLYWYQQILGQGPKLLIQFQNNGVVDDSQLPKDRFSAERLKGVDSTLKIQPAKLEDSAVYLCARSPRGGAYEQYFGPGTRLTVT.

The chain has TRBV15 and TRBJ1-2; D might be TRBD1 (6 bases). V was shortened by 8 bases and J by 4 bases, with 11 bases between the two germline ends. The CDR3 is 12 amino acids. Germline-derived CDR1 and CDR2 are LNHNV and YYDKDF (reference sequence). The CDR3 reads CATVGGAYGYTF. The CDR3 coding sequence is TGTGCCACCGTGGGGGGCGCCTATGGCTACACCTTC.

In its sample, this clonotype was seen a few times. This rearrangement joins TRBV27 to TRBJ2-7, with 11 bases that match TRBD2. CDR1 and CDR2 from the germline V gene are MNHEY and SMNVEV (reference sequence). The CDR3 covers 15 residues. Trimming took 7 bases from V and 5 from J; bases not matched to a gene: 10. The CDR3 coding sequence is TGTGCCAGCACCCCCGCTAGCGGGAGGTCCCACGAGCAGTACTTC. Translated, it gives CASTPASGRSHEQYF.

This clonotype was counted between two and nine times. In nucleotides, the CDR3 is TGTGCCAGCAGCTTAACAGCGGGGGAGTCCTACGAGCAGTACTTC. Translation gives CASSLTAGESYEQYF. The V gene is TRBV7-3, the J gene TRBJ2-7; TRBD2 matches 8 bases. The CDR3 runs to 15 residues. Germline-derived CDR1 and CDR2 are SGHTA and FQGTGA. Unmatched junction bases numbered 2, after V lost 0 bases and J lost 1 base.

This clonotype occurred many times. This chain links TRBV7-2 with TRBJ1-2; no definite D call. From germline, CDR1 is SGHTA and CDR2 FQGNSA. The CDR3 contains 14 residues. V was cut by 1 base and J by 2 bases, with 8 bases left in between. CDR3 nucleotide sequence: TGTGCCAGCAGCTTAGTGGCGACGAACTATGGCTACACCTTC. As protein: CASSLVATNYGYTF.

This clonotype was counted at least ten times. V gene TRBV11-2 combines with J gene TRBJ2-7; 9 nucleotides line up with TRBD1. Germline lookup yields CDR1 SGHAT and CDR2 FQNNGV. V trimming: 5 bases; J trimming: 5 bases; junction bases outside the gene matches: 4. This CDR3 is 13 amino acids long. CDR3 loop: CASSDGQGNEQYF. The CDR3 nucleotides read TGTGCCAGCAGCGACGGACAGGGGAACGAGCAGTACTTC.